The table lists the clone carrying this T cell receptor (beta chain) with a count of one. These data originate in a study of blood T cell repertoires in COVID-19. Those enrolled, adults aged roughly 18 to 89 years, came from roughly 23 US areas. Donors were grouped by their self-reported clinical history. Germline trimming cut 6 bases from V and 6 bases from J; bases unmatched to any gene: 4. Germline CDR1 is SGHVS and CDR2 is FNYEAQ. This CDR3 spans 14 amino acids. Measured with immunoSEQ multiplex PCR; TCRdb has only the in-frame clones, and not every one. Of 350,000 to 450,000 clones listed, about 89% are singletons.

The origin of this receptor is a man aged 35-49 years in a cohort exposed to, infected with or recovered from COVID-19 (not recorded which). The sample taken for sequencing was PBMCs or T cells enriched from blood (not recorded which). The chain carries TRBV7-6 and TRBJ2-1; 11 bases match TRBD2. CDR3 in DNA: TGTGCCAGCAGAGGACTAGCGGGTAGCAATGAGCAGTTCTTC. Its translation is CASRGLAGSNEQFF. Filled out from reference TRBV7-6 and TRBJ2-1, the complete variable domain reads GAGVSQSPRYKVTKRGQDVALRCDPISGHVSLYWYRQALGQGPEFLTYFNYEAQQDKSGLPNDRFSAERPEGSISTLTIQRTEQRDSAMYRCASRGLAGSNEQFFGPGTRLTVL.